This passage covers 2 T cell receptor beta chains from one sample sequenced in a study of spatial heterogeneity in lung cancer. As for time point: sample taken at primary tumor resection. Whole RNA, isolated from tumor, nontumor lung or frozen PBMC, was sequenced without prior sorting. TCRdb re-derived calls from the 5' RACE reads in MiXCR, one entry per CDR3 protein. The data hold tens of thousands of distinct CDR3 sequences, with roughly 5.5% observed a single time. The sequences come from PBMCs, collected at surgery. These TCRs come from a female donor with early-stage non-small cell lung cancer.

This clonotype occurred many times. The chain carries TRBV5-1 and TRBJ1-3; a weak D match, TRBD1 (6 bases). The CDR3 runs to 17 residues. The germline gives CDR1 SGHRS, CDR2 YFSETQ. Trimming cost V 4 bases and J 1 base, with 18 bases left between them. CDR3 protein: CASSPGGGSPSGNTIYF. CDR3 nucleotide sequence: TGCGCCAGCAGCCCTGGAGGGGGGTCCCCTTCTGGAAACACCATATATTTT.

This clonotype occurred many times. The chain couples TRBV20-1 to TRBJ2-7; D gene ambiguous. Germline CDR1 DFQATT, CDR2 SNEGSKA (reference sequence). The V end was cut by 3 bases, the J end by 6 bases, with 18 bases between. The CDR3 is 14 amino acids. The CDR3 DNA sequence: TGCAGTGCTAGTTCCGGTCTCCCCCTGGGCGAGCAGTACTTC. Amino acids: CSASSGLPLGEQYF.